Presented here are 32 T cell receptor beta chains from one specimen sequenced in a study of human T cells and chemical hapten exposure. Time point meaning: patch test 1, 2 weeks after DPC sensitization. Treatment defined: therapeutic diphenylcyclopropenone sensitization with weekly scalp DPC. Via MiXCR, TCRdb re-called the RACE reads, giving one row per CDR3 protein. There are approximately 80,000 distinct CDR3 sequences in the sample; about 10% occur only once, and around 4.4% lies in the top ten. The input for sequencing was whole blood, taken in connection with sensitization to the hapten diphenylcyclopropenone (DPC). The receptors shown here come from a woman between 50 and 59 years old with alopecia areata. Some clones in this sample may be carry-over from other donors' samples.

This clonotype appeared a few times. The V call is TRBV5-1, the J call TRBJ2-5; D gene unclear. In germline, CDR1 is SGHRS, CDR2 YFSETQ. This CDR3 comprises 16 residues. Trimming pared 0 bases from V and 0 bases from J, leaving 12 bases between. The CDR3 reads CASSLGSGGYQETQYF. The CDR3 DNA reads TGCGCCAGCAGCTTGGGGTCTGGTGGTTACCAAGAGACCCAGTACTTC.

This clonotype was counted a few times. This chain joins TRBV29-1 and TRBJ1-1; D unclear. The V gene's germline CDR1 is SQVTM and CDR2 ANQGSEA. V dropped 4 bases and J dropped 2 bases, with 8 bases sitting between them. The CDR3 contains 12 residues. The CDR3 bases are TGCAGCGTTGCCCCGGGCAACACTGAAGCTTTCTTT. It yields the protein CSVAPGNTEAFF.

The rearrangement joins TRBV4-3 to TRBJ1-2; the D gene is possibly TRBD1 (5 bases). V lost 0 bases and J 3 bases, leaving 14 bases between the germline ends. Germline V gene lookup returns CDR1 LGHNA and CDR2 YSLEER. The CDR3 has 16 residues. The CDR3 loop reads CASSQDNYKGYYGYTF. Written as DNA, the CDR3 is TGCGCCAGCAGCCAAGATAACTATAAGGGGTACTATGGCTACACCTTC.

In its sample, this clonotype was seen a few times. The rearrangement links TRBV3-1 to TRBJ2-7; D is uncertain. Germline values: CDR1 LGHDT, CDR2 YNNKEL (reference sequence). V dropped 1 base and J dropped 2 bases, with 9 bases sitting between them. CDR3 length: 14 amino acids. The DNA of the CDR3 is TGTGCCAGCAGCCAAGGAACACCACCCTACGAGCAGTACTTC. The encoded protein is CASSQGTPPYEQYF.

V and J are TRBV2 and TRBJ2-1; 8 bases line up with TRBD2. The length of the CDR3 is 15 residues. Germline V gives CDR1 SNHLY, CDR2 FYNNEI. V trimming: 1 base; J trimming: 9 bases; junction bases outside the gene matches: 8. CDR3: CASSEEAGVTGEQFF. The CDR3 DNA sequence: TGTGCCAGCAGTGAAGAAGCGGGAGTAACGGGTGAGCAGTTCTTC.

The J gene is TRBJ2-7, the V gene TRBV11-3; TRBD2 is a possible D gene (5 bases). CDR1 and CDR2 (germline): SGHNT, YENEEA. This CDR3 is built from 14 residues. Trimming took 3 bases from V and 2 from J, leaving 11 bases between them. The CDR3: CASSFSGVAYEQYF. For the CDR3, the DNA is TGTGCCAGCAGCTTTTCCGGGGTAGCCTACGAGCAGTACTTC.

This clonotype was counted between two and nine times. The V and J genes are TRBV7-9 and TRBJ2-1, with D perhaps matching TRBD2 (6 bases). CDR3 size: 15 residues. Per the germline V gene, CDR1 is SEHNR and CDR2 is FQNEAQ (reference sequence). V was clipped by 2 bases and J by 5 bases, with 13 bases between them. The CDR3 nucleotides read TGTGCCAGCAGCTTATCCGGGAGTATAAACAATGAGCAGTTCTTC. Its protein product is CASSLSGSINNEQFF.

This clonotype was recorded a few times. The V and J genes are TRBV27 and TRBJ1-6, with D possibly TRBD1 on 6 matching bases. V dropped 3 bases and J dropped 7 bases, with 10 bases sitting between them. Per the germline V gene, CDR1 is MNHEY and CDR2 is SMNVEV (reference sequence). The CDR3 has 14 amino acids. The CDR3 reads CASSFGQLNSPLHF. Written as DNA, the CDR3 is TGTGCCAGCAGTTTCGGACAGCTAAATTCACCCCTCCACTTT.

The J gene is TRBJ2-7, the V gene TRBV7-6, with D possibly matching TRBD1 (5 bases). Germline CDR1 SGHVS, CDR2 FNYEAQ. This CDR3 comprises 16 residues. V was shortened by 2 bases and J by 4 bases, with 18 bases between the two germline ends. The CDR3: CASSLSSNKGAYEQYF. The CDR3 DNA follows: TGTGCCAGCAGCTTATCCTCGAATAAAGGGGCTTACGAGCAGTACTTC.

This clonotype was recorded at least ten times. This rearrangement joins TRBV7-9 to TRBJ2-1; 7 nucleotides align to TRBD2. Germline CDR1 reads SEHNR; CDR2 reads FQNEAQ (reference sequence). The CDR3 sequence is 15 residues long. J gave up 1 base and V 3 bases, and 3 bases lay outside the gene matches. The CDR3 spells CASSLGAGSYNEQFF. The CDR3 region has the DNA TGTGCCAGCAGCTTGGGAGCGGGGTCCTACAATGAGCAGTTCTTC.

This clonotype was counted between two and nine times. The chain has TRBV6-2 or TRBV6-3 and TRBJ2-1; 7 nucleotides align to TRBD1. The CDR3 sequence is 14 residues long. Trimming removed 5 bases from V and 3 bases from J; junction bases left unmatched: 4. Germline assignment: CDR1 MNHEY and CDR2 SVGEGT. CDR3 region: CASSGQGDYNEQFF. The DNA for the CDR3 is TGTGCCAGCAGTGGGCAGGGGGACTACAATGAGCAGTTCTTC.

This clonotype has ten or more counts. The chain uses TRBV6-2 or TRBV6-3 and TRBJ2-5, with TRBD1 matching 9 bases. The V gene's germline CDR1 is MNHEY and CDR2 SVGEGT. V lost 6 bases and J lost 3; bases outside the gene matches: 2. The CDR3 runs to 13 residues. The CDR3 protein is CASSRTGEETQYF. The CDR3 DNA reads TGTGCCAGCAGCAGGACAGGGGAAGAGACCCAGTACTTC.

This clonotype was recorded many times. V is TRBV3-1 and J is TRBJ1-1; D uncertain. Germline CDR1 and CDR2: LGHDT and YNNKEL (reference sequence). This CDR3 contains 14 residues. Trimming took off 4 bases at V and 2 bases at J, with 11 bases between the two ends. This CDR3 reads CASSPRAGNTEAFF. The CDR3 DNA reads TGTGCCAGCAGCCCCCGGGCAGGAAACACTGAAGCTTTCTTT.

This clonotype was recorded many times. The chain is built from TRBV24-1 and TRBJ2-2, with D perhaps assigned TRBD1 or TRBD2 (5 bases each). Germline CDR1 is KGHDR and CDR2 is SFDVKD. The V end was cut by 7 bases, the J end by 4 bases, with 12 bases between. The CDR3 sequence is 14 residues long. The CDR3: CATRSLGATGELFF. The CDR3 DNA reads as TGTGCCACCAGGAGTCTCGGGGCCACCGGGGAGCTGTTTTTT.

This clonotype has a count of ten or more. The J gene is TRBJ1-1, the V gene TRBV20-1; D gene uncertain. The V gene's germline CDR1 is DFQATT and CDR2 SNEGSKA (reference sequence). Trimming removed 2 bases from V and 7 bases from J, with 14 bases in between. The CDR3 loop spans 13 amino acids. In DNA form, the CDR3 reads TGCAGTGCTAGACGGAACAGTAGGGATGAAGCTTTCTTT. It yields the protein CSARRNSRDEAFF.

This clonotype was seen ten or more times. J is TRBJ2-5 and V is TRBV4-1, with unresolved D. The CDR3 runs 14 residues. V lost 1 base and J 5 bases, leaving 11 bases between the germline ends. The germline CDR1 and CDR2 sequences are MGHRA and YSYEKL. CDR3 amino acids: CASSQATTYETQYF. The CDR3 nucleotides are TGCGCCAGCAGCCAAGCGACCACTTATGAGACCCAGTACTTC.

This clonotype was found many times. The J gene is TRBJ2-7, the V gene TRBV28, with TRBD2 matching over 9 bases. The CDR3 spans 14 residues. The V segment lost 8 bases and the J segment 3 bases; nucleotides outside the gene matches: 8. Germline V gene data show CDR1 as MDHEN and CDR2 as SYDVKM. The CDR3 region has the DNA TGTGCCAGCTGGGCGGGGACTAGCCGCTACGAGCAGTACTTC. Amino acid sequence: CASWAGTSRYEQYF.

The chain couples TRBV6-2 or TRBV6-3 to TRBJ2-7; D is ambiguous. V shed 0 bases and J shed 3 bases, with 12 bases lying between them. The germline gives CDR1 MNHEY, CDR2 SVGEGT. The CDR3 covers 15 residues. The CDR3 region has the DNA TGTGCCAGCAGTTACTCGATCGTTTCAATCTACGAGCAGTACTTC. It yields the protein CASSYSIVSIYEQYF.

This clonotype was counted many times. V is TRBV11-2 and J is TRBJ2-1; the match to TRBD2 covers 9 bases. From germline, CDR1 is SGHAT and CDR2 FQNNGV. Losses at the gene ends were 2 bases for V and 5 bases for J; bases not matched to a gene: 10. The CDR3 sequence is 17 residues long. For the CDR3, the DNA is TGTGCCAGCAGCTTATCTCTACTAGCGGGCCGGAACAATGAGCAGTTCTTC. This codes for CASSLSLLAGRNNEQFF.

The CDR3 nucleotides read TGCAGCGTCGAGGGACAGGGGGGAGAAGCTTTCTTT. Protein sequence: CSVEGQGGEAFF. The chain combines TRBV29-1 with TRBJ1-1; 11 positions agree with TRBD1. Looked up from germline, CDR1 is SQVTM and CDR2 is ANQGSEA. V trimming: 6 bases; J trimming: 8 bases; junction bases outside the gene matches: 5. This CDR3 is 12 amino acids long. Based on the CDR3 plus reference TRBV29-1 and TRBJ1-1, the full variable domain is SAVISQKPSRDICQRGTSLTIQCQVDSQVTMMFWYRQQPGQSLTLIATANQGSEATYESGFVIDKFPISRPNLTFSTLTVSNMSPEDSSIYLCSVEGQGGEAFFGQGTRLTVV.

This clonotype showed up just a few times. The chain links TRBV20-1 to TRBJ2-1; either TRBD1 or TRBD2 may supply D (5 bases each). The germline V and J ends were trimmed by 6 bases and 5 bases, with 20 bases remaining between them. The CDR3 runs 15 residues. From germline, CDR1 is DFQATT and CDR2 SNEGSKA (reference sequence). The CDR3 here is CSAFSPGATHNEQFF. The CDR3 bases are TGCAGTGCCTTCAGTCCCGGGGCCACCCACAATGAGCAGTTCTTC.

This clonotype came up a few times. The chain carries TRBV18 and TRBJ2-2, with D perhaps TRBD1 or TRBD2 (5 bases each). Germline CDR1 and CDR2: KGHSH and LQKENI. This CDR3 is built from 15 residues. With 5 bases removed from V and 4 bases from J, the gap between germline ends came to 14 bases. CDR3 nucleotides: TGTGCCAGCTCAAGGCTCGGGACCCCCACCGGGGAGCTGTTTTTT. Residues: CASSRLGTPTGELFF.

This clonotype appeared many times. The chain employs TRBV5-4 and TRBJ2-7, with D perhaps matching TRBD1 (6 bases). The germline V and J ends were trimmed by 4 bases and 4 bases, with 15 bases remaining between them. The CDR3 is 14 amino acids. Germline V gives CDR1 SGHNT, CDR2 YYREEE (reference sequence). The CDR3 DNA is TGTGCCAGCAGCGTCCTTGGACAGAGATACGAGCAGTACTTC. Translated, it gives CASSVLGQRYEQYF.

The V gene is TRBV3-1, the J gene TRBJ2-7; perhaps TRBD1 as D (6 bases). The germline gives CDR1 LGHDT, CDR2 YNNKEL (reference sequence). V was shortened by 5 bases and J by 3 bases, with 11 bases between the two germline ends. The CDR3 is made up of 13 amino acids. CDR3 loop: CASSGAGDYEQYF. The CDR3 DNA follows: TGTGCCAGCAGCGGGGCAGGGGACTACGAGCAGTACTTC.

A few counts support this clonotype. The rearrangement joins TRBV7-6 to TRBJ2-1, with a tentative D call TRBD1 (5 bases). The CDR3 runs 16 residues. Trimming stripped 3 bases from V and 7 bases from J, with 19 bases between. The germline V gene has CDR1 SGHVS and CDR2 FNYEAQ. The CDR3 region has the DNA TGTGCCAGCAGCTTTCAAAGGGGCCACGTTGGAAATGAGCAGTTCTTC. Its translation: CASSFQRGHVGNEQFF. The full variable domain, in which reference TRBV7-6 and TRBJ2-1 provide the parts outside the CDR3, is GAGVSQSPRYKVTKRGQDVALRCDPISGHVSLYWYRQALGQGPEFLTYFNYEAQQDKSGLPNDRFSAERPEGSISTLTIQRTEQRDSAMYRCASSFQRGHVGNEQFFGPGTRLTVL.

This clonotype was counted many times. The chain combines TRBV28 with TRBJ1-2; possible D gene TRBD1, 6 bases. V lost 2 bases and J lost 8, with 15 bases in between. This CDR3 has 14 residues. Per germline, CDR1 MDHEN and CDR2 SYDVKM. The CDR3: CASSLGSGVVGYTF. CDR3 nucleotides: TGTGCCAGCAGTTTAGGATCAGGGGTAGTCGGCTACACCTTC.

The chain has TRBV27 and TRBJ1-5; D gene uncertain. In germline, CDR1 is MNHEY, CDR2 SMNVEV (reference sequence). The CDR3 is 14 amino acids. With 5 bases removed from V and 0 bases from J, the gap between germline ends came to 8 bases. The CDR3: CASSTWGSNQPQHF. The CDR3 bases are TGTGCCAGCAGTACTTGGGGTAGCAATCAGCCCCAGCATTTT.

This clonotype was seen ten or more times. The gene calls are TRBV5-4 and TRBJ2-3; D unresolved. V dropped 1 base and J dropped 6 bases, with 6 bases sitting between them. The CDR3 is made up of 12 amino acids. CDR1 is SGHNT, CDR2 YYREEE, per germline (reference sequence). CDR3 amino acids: CASSLTTDTQYF. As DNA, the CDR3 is TGTGCCAGCAGCTTGACTACCGATACGCAGTATTTT.

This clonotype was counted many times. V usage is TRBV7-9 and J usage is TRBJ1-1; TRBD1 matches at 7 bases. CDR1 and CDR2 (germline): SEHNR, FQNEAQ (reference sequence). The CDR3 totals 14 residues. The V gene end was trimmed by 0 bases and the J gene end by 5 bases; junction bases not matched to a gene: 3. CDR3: CASSLAGTVTEAFF. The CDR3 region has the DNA TGTGCCAGCAGCTTAGCCGGGACAGTGACTGAAGCTTTCTTT.

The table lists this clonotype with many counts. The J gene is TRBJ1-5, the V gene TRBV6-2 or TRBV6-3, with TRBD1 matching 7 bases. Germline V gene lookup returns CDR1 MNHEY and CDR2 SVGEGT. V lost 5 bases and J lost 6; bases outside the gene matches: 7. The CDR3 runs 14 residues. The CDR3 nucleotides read TGTGCCAGCAGTGACGACAGGGCGGTTCAGCCCCAGCATTTT. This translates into CASSDDRAVQPQHF.

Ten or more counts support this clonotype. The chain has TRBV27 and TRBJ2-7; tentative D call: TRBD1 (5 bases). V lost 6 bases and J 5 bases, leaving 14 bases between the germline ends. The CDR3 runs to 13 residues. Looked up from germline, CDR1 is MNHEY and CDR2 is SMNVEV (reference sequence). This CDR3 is CASRFSRAHEQYF. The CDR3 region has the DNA TGTGCCAGCAGATTCTCCAGGGCCCACGAGCAGTACTTC.

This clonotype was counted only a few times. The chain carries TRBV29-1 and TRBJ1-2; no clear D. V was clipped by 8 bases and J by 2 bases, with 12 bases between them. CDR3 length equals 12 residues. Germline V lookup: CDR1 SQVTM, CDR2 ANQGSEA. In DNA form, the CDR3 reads TGCAGCTCGTTCGACGTAAACTATGGCTACACCTTC. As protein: CSSFDVNYGYTF.